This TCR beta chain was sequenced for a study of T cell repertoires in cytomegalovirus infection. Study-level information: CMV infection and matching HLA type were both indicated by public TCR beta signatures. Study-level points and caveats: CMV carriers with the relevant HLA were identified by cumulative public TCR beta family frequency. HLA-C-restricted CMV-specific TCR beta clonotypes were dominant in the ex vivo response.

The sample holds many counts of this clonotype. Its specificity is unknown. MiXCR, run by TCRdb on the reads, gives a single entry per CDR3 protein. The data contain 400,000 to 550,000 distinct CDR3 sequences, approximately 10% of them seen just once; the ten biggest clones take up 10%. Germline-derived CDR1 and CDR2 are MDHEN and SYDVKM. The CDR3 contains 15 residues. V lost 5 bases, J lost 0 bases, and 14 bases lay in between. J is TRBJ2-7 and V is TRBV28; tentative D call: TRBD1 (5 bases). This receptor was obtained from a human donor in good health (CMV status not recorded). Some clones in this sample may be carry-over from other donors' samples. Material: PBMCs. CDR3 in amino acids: CASSTTGSTSYEQYF. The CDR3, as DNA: TGTGCCAGCAGTACAACAGGCTCTACCTCCTACGAGCAGTACTTC.